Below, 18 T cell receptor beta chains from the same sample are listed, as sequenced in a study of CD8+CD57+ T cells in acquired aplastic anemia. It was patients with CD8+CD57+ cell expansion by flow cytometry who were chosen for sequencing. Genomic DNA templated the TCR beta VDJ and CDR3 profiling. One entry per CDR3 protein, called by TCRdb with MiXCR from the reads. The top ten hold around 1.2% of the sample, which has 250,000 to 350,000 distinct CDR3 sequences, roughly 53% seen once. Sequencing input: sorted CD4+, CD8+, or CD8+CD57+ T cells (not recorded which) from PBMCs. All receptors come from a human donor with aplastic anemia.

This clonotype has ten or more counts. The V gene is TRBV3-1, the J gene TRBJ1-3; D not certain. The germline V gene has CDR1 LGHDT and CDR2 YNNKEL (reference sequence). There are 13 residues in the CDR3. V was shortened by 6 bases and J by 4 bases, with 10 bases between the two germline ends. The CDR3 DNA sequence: TGTGCCAGCAGTCGGGGATTGGGAAACACCATATATTTT. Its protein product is CASSRGLGNTIYF. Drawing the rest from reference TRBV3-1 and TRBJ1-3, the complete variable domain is DTAVSQTPKYLVTQMGNDKSIKCEQNLGHDTMYWYKQDSKKFLKIMFSYNNKELIINETVPNRFSPKSPDKAHLNLHINSLELGDSAVYFCASSRGLGNTIYFGEGSWLTVV.

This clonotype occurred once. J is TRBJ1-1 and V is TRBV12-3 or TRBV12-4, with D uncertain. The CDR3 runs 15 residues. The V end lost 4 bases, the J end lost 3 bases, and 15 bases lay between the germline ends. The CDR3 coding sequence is TGTGCCAGCAGTTCGCTTGGGGATGGCTACACTGAAGCTTTCTTT. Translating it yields CASSSLGDGYTEAFF.

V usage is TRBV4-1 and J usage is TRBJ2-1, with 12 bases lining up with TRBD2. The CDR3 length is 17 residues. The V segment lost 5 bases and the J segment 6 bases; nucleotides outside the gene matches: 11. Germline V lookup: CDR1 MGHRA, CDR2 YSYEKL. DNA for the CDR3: TGCGCCAGCAGCTCTCTAGCGGGGGGGCGATCTATCAATGAGCAGTTCTTC. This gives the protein CASSSLAGGRSINEQFF.

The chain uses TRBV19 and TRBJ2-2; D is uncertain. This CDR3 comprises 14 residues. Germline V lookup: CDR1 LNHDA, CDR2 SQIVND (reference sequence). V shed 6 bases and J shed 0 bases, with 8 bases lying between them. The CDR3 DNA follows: TGTGCCAGTAGGGACGGTCCGAACACCGGGGAGCTGTTTTTT. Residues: CASRDGPNTGELFF.

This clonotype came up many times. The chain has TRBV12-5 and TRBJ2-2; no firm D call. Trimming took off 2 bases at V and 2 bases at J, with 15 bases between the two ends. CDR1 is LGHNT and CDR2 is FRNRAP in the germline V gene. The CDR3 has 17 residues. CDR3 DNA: TGTGCTAGTGGTTTGATGACTTCACGTCCAAACACCGGGGAGCTGTTTTTT. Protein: CASGLMTSRPNTGELFF.

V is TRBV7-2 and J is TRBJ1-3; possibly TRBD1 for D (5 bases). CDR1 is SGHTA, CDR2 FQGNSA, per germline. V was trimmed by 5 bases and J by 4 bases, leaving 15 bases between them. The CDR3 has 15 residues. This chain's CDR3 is CASSPWTTPGNTIYF. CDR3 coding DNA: TGTGCCAGCAGCCCCTGGACAACCCCCGGAAACACCATATATTTT.

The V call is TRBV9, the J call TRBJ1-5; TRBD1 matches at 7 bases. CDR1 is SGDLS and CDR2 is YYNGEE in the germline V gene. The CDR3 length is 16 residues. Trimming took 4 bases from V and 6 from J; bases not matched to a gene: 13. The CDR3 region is CASSPREGGVSQPQHF. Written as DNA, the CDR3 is TGTGCCAGCAGCCCGCGTGAAGGGGGCGTCAGTCAGCCCCAGCATTTT.

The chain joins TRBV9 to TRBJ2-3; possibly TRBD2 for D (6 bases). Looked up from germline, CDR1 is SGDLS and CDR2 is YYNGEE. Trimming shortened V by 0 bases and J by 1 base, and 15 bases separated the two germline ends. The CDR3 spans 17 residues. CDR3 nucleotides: TGTGCCAGCAGCGTAGGTGTTGTGGGGGGTGGCACAGATACGCAGTATTTT. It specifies CASSVGVVGGGTDTQYF.

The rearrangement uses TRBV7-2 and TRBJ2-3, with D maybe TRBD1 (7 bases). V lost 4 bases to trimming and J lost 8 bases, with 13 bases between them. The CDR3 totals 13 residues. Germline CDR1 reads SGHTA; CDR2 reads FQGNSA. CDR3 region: CASSSNQGGTQYF. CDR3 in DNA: TGTGCCAGCAGCTCAAATCAGGGGGGTACGCAGTATTTT.

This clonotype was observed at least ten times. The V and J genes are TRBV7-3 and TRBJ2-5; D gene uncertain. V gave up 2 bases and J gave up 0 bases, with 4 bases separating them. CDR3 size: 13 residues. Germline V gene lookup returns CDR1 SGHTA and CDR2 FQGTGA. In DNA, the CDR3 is TGTGCCAGCAGCTTAGGATACCAAGAGACCCAGTACTTC. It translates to CASSLGYQETQYF.

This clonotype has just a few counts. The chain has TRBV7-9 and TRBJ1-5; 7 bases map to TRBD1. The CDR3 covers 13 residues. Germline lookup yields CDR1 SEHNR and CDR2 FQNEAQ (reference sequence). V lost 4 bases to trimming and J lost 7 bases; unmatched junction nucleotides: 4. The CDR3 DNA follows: TGTGCCAGCAGCTCGAGGACAGGACAGCCCCAGCATTTT. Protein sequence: CASSSRTGQPQHF.

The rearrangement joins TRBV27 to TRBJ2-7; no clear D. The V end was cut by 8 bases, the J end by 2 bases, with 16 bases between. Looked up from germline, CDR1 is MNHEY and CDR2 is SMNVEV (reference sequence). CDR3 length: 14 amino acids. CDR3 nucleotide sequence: TGTGCCAGCGGTAGTGGGCCATATACCTACGAGCAGTACTTC. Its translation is CASGSGPYTYEQYF.

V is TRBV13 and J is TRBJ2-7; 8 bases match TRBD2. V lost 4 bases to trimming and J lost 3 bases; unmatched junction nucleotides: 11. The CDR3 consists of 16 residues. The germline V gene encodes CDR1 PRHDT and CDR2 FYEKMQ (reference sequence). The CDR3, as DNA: TGTGCCAGCAGCTCCAGTCGGGCGGGGGGCCACTACGAGCAGTACTTC. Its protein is CASSSSRAGGHYEQYF.

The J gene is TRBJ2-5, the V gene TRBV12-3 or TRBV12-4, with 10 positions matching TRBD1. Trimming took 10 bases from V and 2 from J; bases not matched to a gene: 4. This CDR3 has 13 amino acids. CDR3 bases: TGTGCCACCTCGGACAGGGGGCAAGAGACCCAGTACTTC. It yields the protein CATSDRGQETQYF.

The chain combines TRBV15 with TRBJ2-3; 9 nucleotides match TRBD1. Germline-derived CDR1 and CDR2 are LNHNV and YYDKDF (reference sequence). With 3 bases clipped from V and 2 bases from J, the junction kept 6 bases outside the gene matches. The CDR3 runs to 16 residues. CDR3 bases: TGTGCCACCAGCAGCTTGCGGGACAGGGACACAGATACGCAGTATTTT. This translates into CATSSLRDRDTDTQYF.

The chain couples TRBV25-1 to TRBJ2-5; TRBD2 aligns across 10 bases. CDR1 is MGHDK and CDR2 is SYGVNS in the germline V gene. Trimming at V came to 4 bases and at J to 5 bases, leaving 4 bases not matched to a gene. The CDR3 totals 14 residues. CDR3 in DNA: TGTGCCAGCAGTGCTAAGGGACTAGCGGAGACCCAGTACTTC. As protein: CASSAKGLAETQYF.

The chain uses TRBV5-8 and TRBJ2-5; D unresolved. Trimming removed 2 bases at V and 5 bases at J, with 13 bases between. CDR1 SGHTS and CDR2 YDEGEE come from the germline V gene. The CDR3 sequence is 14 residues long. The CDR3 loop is CASSFRVPTETQYF. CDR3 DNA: TGTGCCAGCAGCTTTCGGGTTCCTACGGAGACCCAGTACTTC.

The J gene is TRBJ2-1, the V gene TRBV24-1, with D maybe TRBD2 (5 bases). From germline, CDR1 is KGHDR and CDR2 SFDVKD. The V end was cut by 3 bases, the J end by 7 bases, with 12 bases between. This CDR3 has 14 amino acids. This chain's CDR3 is CATSDPRPGNEQFF. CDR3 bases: TGTGCCACCAGTGATCCAAGACCGGGGAATGAGCAGTTCTTC.